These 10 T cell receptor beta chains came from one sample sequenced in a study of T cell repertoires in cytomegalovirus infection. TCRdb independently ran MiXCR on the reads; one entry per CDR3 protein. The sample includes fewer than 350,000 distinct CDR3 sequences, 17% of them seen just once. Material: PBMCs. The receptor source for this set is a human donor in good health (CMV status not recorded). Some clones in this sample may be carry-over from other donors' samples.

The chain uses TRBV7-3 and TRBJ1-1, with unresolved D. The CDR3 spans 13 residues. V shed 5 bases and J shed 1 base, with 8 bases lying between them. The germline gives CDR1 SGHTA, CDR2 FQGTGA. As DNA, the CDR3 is TGTGCCAGCAGCGTCCACCAGAACACTGAAGCTTTCTTT. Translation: CASSVHQNTEAFF.

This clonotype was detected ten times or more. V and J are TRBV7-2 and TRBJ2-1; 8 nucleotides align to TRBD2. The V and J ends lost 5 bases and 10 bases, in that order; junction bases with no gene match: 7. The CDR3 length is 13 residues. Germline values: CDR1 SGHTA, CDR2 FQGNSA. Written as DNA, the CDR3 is TGTGCCAGCAGCCGGGGGGGTTCTGGGGAGCAGTTCTTC. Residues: CASSRGGSGEQFF.

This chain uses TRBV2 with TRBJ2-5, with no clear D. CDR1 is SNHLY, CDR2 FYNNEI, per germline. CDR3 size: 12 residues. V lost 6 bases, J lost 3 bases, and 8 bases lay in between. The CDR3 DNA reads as TGTGCCAGCAGGGGCGTAGAAGAGACCCAGTACTTC. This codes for CASRGVEETQYF.

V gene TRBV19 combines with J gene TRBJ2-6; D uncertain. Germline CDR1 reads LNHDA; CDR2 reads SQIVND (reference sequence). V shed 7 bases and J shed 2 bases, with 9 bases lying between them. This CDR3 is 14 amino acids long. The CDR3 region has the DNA TGTGCCAGTACCCCCGGCCCTGGGGCCAACGTCCTGACTTTC. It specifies CASTPGPGANVLTF.

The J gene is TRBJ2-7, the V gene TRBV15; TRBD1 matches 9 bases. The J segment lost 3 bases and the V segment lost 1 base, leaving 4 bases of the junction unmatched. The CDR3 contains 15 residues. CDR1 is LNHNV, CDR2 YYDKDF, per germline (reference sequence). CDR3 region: CATSRGGQGIYEQYF. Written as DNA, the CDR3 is TGTGCCACCAGCAGAGGGGGACAGGGTATCTACGAGCAGTACTTC.

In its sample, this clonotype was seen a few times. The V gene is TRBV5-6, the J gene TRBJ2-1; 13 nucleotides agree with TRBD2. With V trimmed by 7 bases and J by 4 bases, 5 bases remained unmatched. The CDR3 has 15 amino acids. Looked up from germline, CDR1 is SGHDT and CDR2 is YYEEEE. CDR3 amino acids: CASSELAGGYNEQFF. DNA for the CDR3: TGTGCCAGCTCTGAACTAGCGGGGGGGTACAATGAGCAGTTCTTC.

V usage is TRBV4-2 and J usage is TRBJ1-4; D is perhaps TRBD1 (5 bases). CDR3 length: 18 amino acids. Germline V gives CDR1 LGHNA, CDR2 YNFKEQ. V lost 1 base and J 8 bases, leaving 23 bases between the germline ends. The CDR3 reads CASSQGSEATRAREKLFF. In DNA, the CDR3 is TGTGCCAGCAGCCAAGGGAGTGAGGCCACCAGGGCACGGGAAAAACTGTTTTTT.

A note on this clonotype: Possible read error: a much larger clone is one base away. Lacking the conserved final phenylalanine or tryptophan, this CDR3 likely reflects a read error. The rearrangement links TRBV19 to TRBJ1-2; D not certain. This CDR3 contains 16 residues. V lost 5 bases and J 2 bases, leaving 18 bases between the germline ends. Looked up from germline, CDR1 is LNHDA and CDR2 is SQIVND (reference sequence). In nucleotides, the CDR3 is TGTGCCAGTAGTGGAGGTTTTACGCCGGGAAACTATGGCTACACCCTC. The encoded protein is CASSGGFTPGNYGYTL.

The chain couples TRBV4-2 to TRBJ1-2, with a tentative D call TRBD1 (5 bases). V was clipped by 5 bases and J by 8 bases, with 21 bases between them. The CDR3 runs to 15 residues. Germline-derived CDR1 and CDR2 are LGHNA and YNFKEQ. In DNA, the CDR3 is TGTGCCAGCAGCTCGGAGGGGAGACTATCCCGGGGCTACACCTTC. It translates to CASSSEGRLSRGYTF.

CDR3 region: CASSLAITSGGTTDTQYF. Here the CDR3 DNA reads TGTGCCAGCAGCTTGGCCATAACTAGCGGGGGGACCACAGATACGCAGTATTTT. V gene TRBV5-4 combines with J gene TRBJ2-3; TRBD2 matches 12 bases. The V gene's germline CDR1 is SGHNT and CDR2 YYREEE (reference sequence). The CDR3 runs 18 residues. Trimming cost V 0 bases and J 2 bases; bases outside gene matches: 7.